This T cell receptor (beta chain) appears in the sequencing data of a study of cytomegalovirus exposure and HLA in healthy donors. General study points: Near-uniform donor sequencing depth was presumed by presence/absence analyses. Follow-up analysis found HLA locus-dependent TCR association rates, highest for DRB1 and lowest for HLA-C. The majority of CMV-associated TCR beta chains were reported as apparently HLA-restricted in a later analysis. Investigators reported about 160 TCR beta chains as tied to cytomegalovirus.

About this clone: What it binds is not known.

Use of 60 Vbeta and 13 Jbeta primers characterized the PCR. Data came from immunoSEQ multiplex PCR; TCRdb stores just in-frame clones and leaves some out. This sample's clone table lists about 140,000 clones. Germline V gene data show CDR1 as DFQATT and CDR2 as SNEGSKA (reference sequence). This CDR3 region has 11 residues. Sequencing was done on a sample of PBMCs. The sequence came from a woman aged 18-29 years in good health and CMV-seronegative. J is TRBJ2-1 and V is TRBV20-1; 10 positions match TRBD2. The CDR3 here is CSSSGSYEQFF. DNA of the CDR3: TGCAGCTCTAGCGGGAGCTATGAGCAGTTCTTC.